The source of this T cell receptor (beta chain) is a study of post-analysis software for immune sequencing data. Study observations and caveats: Controls had significantly higher normalized Chao1 diversity than multiple sclerosis patients. Elevated frequency relative to controls characterized several TRBV segments in patients, TRBV5-6, TRBV5-1 and TRBV20-1 among them.

Germline lookup yields CDR1 SGHNT and CDR2 YYREEE (reference sequence). The V gene lost 0 bases and the J gene lost 5 bases, with 15 bases spanning the gap. The CDR3 contains 15 residues. Notes on this clonotype: Its target is not known.

Each TCR beta cDNA library carried unique molecular identifiers. TCRdb reprocessed the PCR reads via MiXCR and lists one record per CDR3 protein. The sample lists under 200,000 distinct CDR3 sequences; approximately 29% were seen once. V usage is TRBV5-4 and J usage is TRBJ2-7; no clear D. Material for sequencing was blood. This clonotype was obtained from a girl aged 2-17 years with multiple sclerosis. Here the CDR3 DNA reads TGTGCCAGCAGCTTGGGATCGGGTGTTAGGGACGAGCAGTACTTC. Translated: CASSLGSGVRDEQYF.